A single sample gave rise to the 8 T cell receptor beta chains below, sequenced in a study of PD-1 blockade in classical Hodgkin lymphoma. Every one of the patients relapsed after autologous stem cell transplantation (brentuximab vedotin exposure was variable). Clones were sequenced by immunoSEQ multiplex PCR, and TCRdb holds only the in-frame ones, with some missing. Of 7,200 or so clones in the sample, roughly 79% are singletons; the top ten hold roughly 35%. Sequences were derived from peripheral blood mononuclear cells (PBMCs), sampled before the second cycle of nivolumab. Source of these receptors: a human donor with classical Hodgkin lymphoma.

About this clone itself: At one end the junction does not follow the germline gene, possibly because of a read error. The V call is TRBV7-6, the J call TRBJ1-1, with TRBD1 as a possible D gene (5 bases). The germline V gene has CDR1 SGHVS and CDR2 FNYEAQ. This CDR3 has 16 residues. DNA of the CDR3: TGTGCCAGCAGCTTAGCGATACCCGCAGGGAACCCTGAAGCTTTCTTT. It translates to CASSLAIPAGNPEAFF.

The chain links TRBV5-1 to TRBJ1-1, with 8 bases that match TRBD1. CDR1 and CDR2 (germline): SGHRS, YFSETQ. V was clipped by 5 bases and J by 4 bases; unmatched bases: 13. The CDR3 runs 16 residues. The CDR3 DNA reads as TGCGCCAGCAGTCCGATTCACAGGGGGTCGAGCACTGAAGCTTTCTTT. Translation gives CASSPIHRGSSTEAFF. The complete variable domain, with remaining parts taken from reference TRBV5-1 and TRBJ1-1, reads KAGVTQTPRYLIKTRGQQVTLSCSPISGHRSVSWYQQTPGQGLQFLFEYFSETQRNKGNFPGRFSGRQFSNSRSEMNVSTLELGDSALYLCASSPIHRGSSTEAFFGQGTRLTVV.

V is TRBV19 and J is TRBJ2-3; no clear D gene. CDR3 length: 14 residues. V was trimmed by 2 bases and J by 6 bases, leaving 12 bases between them. The germline gives CDR1 LNHDA, CDR2 SQIVND (reference sequence). The CDR3 DNA reads as TGTGCCAGTAGTATAAGAGAGATCAAGGATACGCAGTATTTT. Residues: CASSIREIKDTQYF.

The V and J genes are TRBV19 and TRBJ1-4; TRBD1 might be the D (6 bases). Trimming took off 6 bases at V and 5 bases at J, with 19 bases between the two ends. Per the germline V gene, CDR1 is LNHDA and CDR2 is SQIVND (reference sequence). This CDR3 comprises 16 residues. The CDR3 sequence is CASRNILTGWNEKLFF. The CDR3 region has the DNA TGTGCCAGTAGAAATATCCTGACAGGCTGGAATGAAAAACTGTTTTTT.

The rearrangement links TRBV10-3 to TRBJ2-7, with TRBD1 matching over 11 bases. The CDR3 has 16 residues. With V trimmed by 0 bases and J by 3 bases, 4 bases remained unmatched. Germline assignment: CDR1 ENHRY and CDR2 SYGVKD. CDR3 nucleotides: TGTGCCATCAGTGAGTCGACAGGGACAGGGGGCTACGAGCAGTACTTC. Translation gives CAISESTGTGGYEQYF.

Comment on this clone: This same CDR3 is encoded by further DNA sequences in the sample. The CDR3: CASSYGESSYNEQFF. The DNA for the CDR3 is TGTGCCAGCAGTTACGGGGAGAGCTCCTACAATGAGCAGTTCTTC. V gene TRBV6-5 combines with J gene TRBJ2-1; the D gene is possibly TRBD2 (5 bases). Germline V gives CDR1 MNHEY, CDR2 SVGAGI. Between the trimmed V and J ends, which lost 2 bases and 0 bases, there was a span of 8 bases. The CDR3 spans 15 residues.

V and J are TRBV7-9 and TRBJ1-2; 9 nucleotides line up with TRBD1. J gave up 3 bases and V 5 bases, and 1 base lay outside the gene matches. Looked up from germline, CDR1 is SEHNR and CDR2 is FQNEAQ (reference sequence). The CDR3 contains 13 residues. CDR3 region: CASSRQGDYGYTF. The CDR3 DNA reads TGTGCCAGCAGCCGACAGGGGGACTATGGCTACACCTTC.

This clone was recorded once. This CDR3 is CASSLELDNYGYTF. The CDR3 DNA is TGTGCCAGCAGCTTGGAGCTCGATAACTATGGCTACACCTTC. V is TRBV5-4 and J is TRBJ1-2; D ambiguous. There are 14 residues in the CDR3. V lost 0 bases and J lost 1, with 7 bases in between. Germline V gene lookup returns CDR1 SGHNT and CDR2 YYREEE (reference sequence).